A single sample is the source of the 19 T cell receptor beta chains below, sequenced in a study of T cells in severe cutaneous drug reactions. The iRepertoire multiplex PCR system with TCR subtype-specific primers built both bulk and single-cell libraries. TCRdb re-called the multiplex PCR reads, yielding one record per CDR3 amino acid sequence without DNA. The sample has more than 20,000 distinct CDR3 sequences. Carbamazepine had induced Stevens-Johnson syndrome or toxic epidermal necrolysis in the sequenced donors. Input material: PBMCs. The receptors here all came from a human donor with toxic epidermal necrolysis, a severe cutaneous drug reaction.

This rearrangement joins TRBV20-1 to TRBJ2-5; checking the TCRdb D call of TRBD2 is not possible without DNA. Per the germline V gene, CDR1 is DFQATT and CDR2 is SNEGSKA (reference sequence). This CDR3 contains 16 residues. This CDR3 is CSARAQAYGGQETQYF.

The V gene is TRBV4-1, the J gene TRBJ2-7. Germline CDR1 reads MGHRA; CDR2 reads YSYEKL. The CDR3 runs 15 residues. This chain's CDR3 is CASSQDWRDSYEQYF.

This chain joins TRBV19 and TRBJ1-1; TCRdb reports TRBD1, a call that lacks DNA to check it against. CDR3 length: 15 residues. CDR1 is LNHDA, CDR2 SQIVND, per germline (reference sequence). This CDR3 is CASIKGGLADTEAFF.

J is TRBJ2-7 and V is TRBV2; the D gene TCRdb calls, TRBD1, cannot be checked with no DNA. The germline gives CDR1 SNHLY, CDR2 FYNNEI. The CDR3 totals 13 residues. The CDR3 spells CASSQGWPYEQYF.

This rearrangement joins TRBV20-1 to TRBJ2-5; the TRBD2 assignment by TCRdb is unverifiable without DNA. The germline V gene has CDR1 DFQATT and CDR2 SNEGSKA (reference sequence). The CDR3 loop spans 12 amino acids. CDR3 region: CSATRLGETQYF.

The chain combines TRBV3-1 with TRBJ2-1; TCRdb reports TRBD2, a call that lacks DNA to check it against. Per germline, CDR1 LGHDT and CDR2 YNNKEL (reference sequence). CDR3 length: 13 residues. The CDR3 region is CASSQGPGLAPFF.

Its frequency marks this clonotype as medium-sized. The J gene is TRBJ2-1, the V gene TRBV6-2 or TRBV6-3; TCRdb proposes TRBD1, but this gene call is untestable without DNA. The CDR3 loop spans 14 amino acids. Germline V gene data show CDR1 as MNHEY and CDR2 as SVGEGT. CDR3 amino acids: CASFGLRAYNEQFF.

The chain couples TRBV28 to TRBJ2-7. The CDR3 has 15 residues. Germline V gives CDR1 MDHEN, CDR2 SYDVKM. The CDR3 reads CASSFPEAASYEQYF. Drawing the rest from reference TRBV28 and TRBJ2-7, the complete variable domain is DVKVTQSSRYLVKRTGEKVFLECVQDMDHENMFWYRQDPGLGLRLIYFSYDVKMKEKGDIPEGYSVSREKKERFSLILESASTNQTSMYLCASSFPEAASYEQYFGPGTRLTVT.

The chain has TRBV20-1 and TRBJ1-2. The germline V gene has CDR1 DFQATT and CDR2 SNEGSKA (reference sequence). This CDR3 comprises 15 residues. The CDR3 reads CSARDIRRTNYGYTF.

The chain joins TRBV20-1 to TRBJ2-3. This CDR3 spans 12 amino acids. Germline lookup yields CDR1 DFQATT and CDR2 SNEGSKA (reference sequence). CDR3 protein: CSASSSPDTQYF.

This chain links TRBV13 with TRBJ1-6; TCRdb selects TRBD1, and the lack of DNA leaves this call unchecked. This CDR3 has 14 residues. Germline lookup yields CDR1 PRHDT and CDR2 FYEKMQ (reference sequence). CDR3 residues: CASSSDGGISPLHF.

This clonotype registers medium-sized by frequency. This chain joins TRBV2 and TRBJ1-2; TCRdb reports TRBD1, a call that lacks DNA to check it against. The CDR3 loop spans 13 amino acids. Looked up from germline, CDR1 is SNHLY and CDR2 is FYNNEI. The chain's CDR3 is CAIRQDFQDGYTF.

The CDR3 spells CASSQSLSQGTPRFNEQFF. The chain employs TRBV4-2 and TRBJ2-1; the D call from TCRdb, TRBD1, cannot be confirmed without DNA. Germline V gene sequence: CDR1 LGHNA, CDR2 YNFKEQ. The CDR3 is 19 amino acids.

V is TRBV19 and J is TRBJ1-1; TCRdb's D gene call, TRBD1, goes unchecked for lack of DNA. Germline loops: CDR1 LNHDA, CDR2 SQIVND (reference sequence). There are 15 residues in the CDR3. Here the CDR3 reads CASSFDRTGNTEAFF.

The CDR3 protein is CASSLERTGPYEQYF. The chain employs TRBV5-1 and TRBJ2-7; the TCRdb call, TRBD1, lacks DNA for checking. The length of the CDR3 is 15 residues. Germline CDR1 and CDR2: SGHRS and YFSETQ.

The V gene is TRBV19, the J gene TRBJ1-1. The CDR3 runs 14 residues. Germline V lookup: CDR1 LNHDA, CDR2 SQIVND (reference sequence). CDR3 sequence reads: CASSSRTLNIEAFF.

This chain connects TRBV14 to TRBJ2-1; no DNA is available, so the TRBD1 call from TCRdb remains unchecked. CDR3 size: 14 residues. Germline V gives CDR1 SGHDN, CDR2 FVKESK. The CDR3 protein is CASSQEMKGSEQFF.

V gene TRBV5-5 combines with J gene TRBJ1-1; checking the TCRdb D call of TRBD1 is not possible without DNA. CDR1 is SGHKS and CDR2 is YYEKEE in the germline V gene (reference sequence). The CDR3 has 15 amino acids. The CDR3 here is CASSLGWGQGTEAFF.

The rearrangement uses TRBV5-1 and TRBJ2-1. CDR3 length: 16 amino acids. Germline CDR1 and CDR2: SGHRS and YFSETQ. The CDR3 spells CASSLFPSRDYNEQFF.